The next 17 T cell receptor beta chains were all read from a single sample in a study of CD8 T cells in ankylosing spondylitis. Via MiXCR, TCRdb re-called the 5' RACE reads, giving one row per CDR3 protein. The repertoire holds approximately 350,000 distinct CDR3 sequences, with approximately 20% as singletons. Input material: blood, either unsorted or a sorted T cell fraction (not recorded which). These receptors were obtained from a male donor with ankylosing spondylitis or in good health (not recorded which).

A few counts support this clonotype. The chain has TRBV12-3 or TRBV12-4 and TRBJ2-1; D possibly corresponds to TRBD1 (6 bases). V was trimmed by 6 bases and J by 6 bases, leaving 15 bases between them. The CDR3 runs to 14 residues. CDR3 region: CASSPTGPPNEQFF. The CDR3 DNA reads TGTGCCAGCAGCCCTACAGGGCCTCCCAATGAGCAGTTCTTC.

This clonotype has only a few counts. CDR3 protein: CASSLSPSGPQNIQYF. Here the CDR3 DNA reads TGTGCCAGCAGTTTATCTCCCTCAGGACCCCAAAACATTCAGTACTTC. The chain couples TRBV27 to TRBJ2-4; no firm D call. This CDR3 is 16 amino acids long. Germline CDR1 reads MNHEY; CDR2 reads SMNVEV (reference sequence). Trimming pared 0 bases from V and 5 bases from J, leaving 14 bases between.

This sequence joins TRBV27 and TRBJ2-1; D might be TRBD2 (6 bases). V was cut by 5 bases and J by 5 bases, with 19 bases left in between. The CDR3 spans 16 residues. Germline-derived CDR1 and CDR2 are MNHEY and SMNVEV (reference sequence). CDR3 protein: CASSPLTGGANNEQFF. CDR3 DNA: TGTGCCAGCAGTCCACTGACCGGAGGGGCAAACAATGAGCAGTTCTTC.

This clonotype has a handful of counts. V and J are TRBV4-1 and TRBJ1-6; D is unclear. This CDR3 has 15 amino acids. The germline V and J ends were trimmed by 0 bases and 0 bases, with 3 bases remaining between them. CDR1 is MGHRA and CDR2 is YSYEKL in the germline V gene. The CDR3 loop reads CASSQEDSYNSPLHF. The CDR3 bases are TGCGCCAGCAGCCAAGAAGACTCCTATAATTCACCCCTCCACTTT.

This clonotype was seen more than once but under ten times. The genes are TRBV30 and TRBJ2-3; 8 bases are shared with TRBD1. The CDR3 loop spans 15 amino acids. Trimming removed 0 bases from V and 6 bases from J; junction bases left unmatched: 8. CDR1 is GTSNPN and CDR2 is SVGIG in the germline V gene (reference sequence). The CDR3 protein is CAWSVGAGGEDTQYF. The CDR3 DNA reads TGTGCCTGGAGTGTAGGGGCAGGGGGCGAGGATACGCAGTATTTT.

The chain combines TRBV12-3 or TRBV12-4 with TRBJ1-5; 7 positions agree with TRBD1. J gave up 2 bases and V 3 bases, and 7 bases lay outside the gene matches. The CDR3 sequence is 16 residues long. CDR3 amino acids: CASSLGRQGGNQPQHF. Written as DNA, the CDR3 is TGTGCCAGCAGTTTGGGGAGACAGGGCGGCAATCAGCCCCAGCATTTT.

The chain carries TRBV9 and TRBJ2-3, with D possibly being TRBD2 (6 bases). The CDR3 loop spans 17 amino acids. V was clipped by 0 bases and J by 0 bases, with 14 bases between them. The germline V gene encodes CDR1 SGDLS and CDR2 YYNGEE. CDR3 protein: CASSVGWGDSSTDTQYF. In nucleotides, the CDR3 is TGTGCCAGCAGCGTAGGATGGGGGGACTCTAGCACAGATACGCAGTATTTT.

The sample holds a few counts of this clonotype. This chain joins TRBV12-3 or TRBV12-4 and TRBJ2-7, with 10 bases aligning to TRBD2. Losses at the gene ends were 3 bases for V and 0 bases for J; bases not matched to a gene: 5. The CDR3 is made up of 16 amino acids. The CDR3 loop is CASSFGTSVYSYEQYF. CDR3 in DNA: TGTGCCAGCAGTTTCGGGACTAGCGTATACTCCTACGAGCAGTACTTC.

V usage is TRBV4-1 and J usage is TRBJ2-7; TRBD2 matches 7 bases. The CDR3 is 16 residues long. The germline gives CDR1 MGHRA, CDR2 YSYEKL. V dropped 0 bases and J dropped 0; count of bases not matched to a gene: 5. The CDR3 nucleotides read TGCGCCAGCAGCCAAGAGGCCGGGACTACCTCCTACGAGCAGTACTTC. Encoded protein: CASSQEAGTTSYEQYF.

This clonotype was observed many times. The V and J genes are TRBV6-1 and TRBJ2-7; possible D gene TRBD1, 6 bases. CDR3 size: 14 residues. Trimming removed 7 bases at V and 2 bases at J, with 15 bases between. CDR1 is MNHNS, CDR2 SASEGT, per germline. In DNA form, the CDR3 reads TGTGCCAGCAAGCAACAGGGATCCGCCTACGAGCAGTACTTC. Translation: CASKQQGSAYEQYF.

This clonotype was observed a few times. The chain links TRBV9 to TRBJ2-3, with 10 bases fitting TRBD2. From germline, CDR1 is SGDLS and CDR2 YYNGEE. The CDR3 contains 17 residues. V lost 0 bases and J lost 6; bases outside the gene matches: 10. CDR3 loop: CASSVDDSGGRGDTQYF. CDR3 bases: TGTGCCAGCAGCGTAGACGATAGCGGGGGGCGGGGGGATACGCAGTATTTT.

The chain recombines TRBV11-2 with TRBJ2-1; TRBD1 matches 8 bases. The CDR3 is 15 amino acids. J lost 7 bases, V lost 6 bases, and 11 bases had no gene match. Germline loops: CDR1 SGHAT, CDR2 FQNNGV. The CDR3: CASRETGVSSNEQFF. CDR3 sequence (DNA): TGTGCCAGCAGAGAGACAGGGGTTTCGAGTAATGAGCAGTTCTTC.

This clonotype was observed many times. The chain carries TRBV7-3 and TRBJ2-3; TRBD2 matches at 9 bases. Germline-derived CDR1 and CDR2 are SGHTA and FQGTGA. The V and J ends lost 4 bases and 4 bases, in that order; junction bases with no gene match: 3. The CDR3 is made up of 14 amino acids. The DNA for the CDR3 is TGTGCCAGCAGCTCTAGCGGGGCTGCAGATACGCAGTATTTT. As protein: CASSSSGAADTQYF.

The rearrangement uses TRBV30 and TRBJ2-4, with D tentatively TRBD2 (6 bases). This CDR3 region has 15 residues. CDR1 is GTSNPN, CDR2 SVGIG, per germline (reference sequence). The V end was cut by 3 bases, the J end by 0 bases, with 12 bases between. The CDR3 DNA follows: TGTGCCTGGAGGCGCAGGGACTTAGCCAAAAACATTCAGTACTTC. This gives the protein CAWRRRDLAKNIQYF.

This sequence joins TRBV18 and TRBJ1-2; D remains unclear. V was trimmed by 3 bases and J by 2 bases, leaving 10 bases between them. The V gene's germline CDR1 is KGHSH and CDR2 LQKENI. The CDR3 has 14 residues. The chain's CDR3 is CASSPSDDNYGYTF. As DNA, the CDR3 is TGTGCCAGCTCACCCTCGGACGACAACTATGGCTACACCTTC.

This clonotype was recorded once. V usage is TRBV28 and J usage is TRBJ2-1, with a possible D match to TRBD1 (5 bases). Trimming shortened V by 5 bases and J by 8 bases, and 10 bases separated the two germline ends. Germline V lookup: CDR1 MDHEN, CDR2 SYDVKM. The CDR3 has 12 amino acids. The CDR3 nucleotides read TGTGCCAGCAGTGGCAGGGTTGATGAGCAGTTCTTC. Translating it yields CASSGRVDEQFF.

This clonotype appeared a few times. This chain links TRBV19 with TRBJ2-5, with TRBD1 as a possible D gene (5 bases). The V gene lost 1 base and the J gene lost 4 bases, with 13 bases spanning the gap. Germline V gene data show CDR1 as LNHDA and CDR2 as SQIVND (reference sequence). The CDR3 sequence is 15 residues long. The CDR3 is CASSIVGQGGETQYF. As DNA, the CDR3 is TGTGCCAGTAGTATAGTCGGCCAGGGCGGAGAGACCCAGTACTTC.